Sequencing of this TCR beta chain was carried out in a study of blood T cells in healthy people across ages. Study as a whole: Per two T cells, template switching captured roughly one barcoded beta molecule. Points from the study as a whole: A roughly linear fall in TCR beta diversity per million T cells was seen with increasing age.

This clonotype has just a few counts. Its antigen is undetermined. In germline, CDR1 is MNHEY, CDR2 SVGAGI. Trimming removed 6 bases from V and 3 bases from J, with 6 bases in between. The CDR3 runs to 12 residues. A J-beta primer mix and a sample-barcoded 5' primer were used in a second PCR of roughly 6 to 11 cycles. Each cDNA molecule, via a template-switch adaptor with 12 random nucleotides, was tagged. TCRdb recomputed calls from the 5' RACE reads with MiXCR, one row per CDR3 protein. The sample records more than 550,000 distinct CDR3 sequences, 22% being singletons. The TCR comes from an older man in good health. The sequencing sample was made of blood. This chain connects TRBV6-5 to TRBJ1-3; D is ambiguous. Here the CDR3 DNA reads TGTGCCAGCAGCACGATTGGAAACACCATATATTTT. Its translation: CASSTIGNTIYF.